One sample yielded the 5 T cell receptor beta chains listed below, sequenced in a study of human T cells and chemical hapten exposure. Described time point: patch test 2, 6 weeks after DPC sensitization. Treatment indicated: therapeutic diphenylcyclopropenone sensitization with weekly scalp DPC. TCRdb recomputed calls from the RACE reads with MiXCR, one row per CDR3 protein. This table has approximately 89,000 distinct CDR3 sequences, roughly 10% appearing once. This material consisted of whole blood, taken in connection with sensitization to the hapten diphenylcyclopropenone (DPC). The receptors were sampled from a woman aged 25 to 39 with alopecia areata. Some clones in this sample may be carry-over from other donors' samples.

This clonotype was counted many times. The J gene is TRBJ1-1, the V gene TRBV30, with D maybe TRBD1 (6 bases). This CDR3 region has 13 residues. The V and J ends lost 7 bases and 0 bases respectively, with 12 bases between them. The germline CDR1 and CDR2 sequences are GTSNPN and SVGIG (reference sequence). DNA for the CDR3: TGTGCCTTCCGATGGGACATGAACACTGAAGCTTTCTTT. It specifies CAFRWDMNTEAFF.

The V and J genes are TRBV29-1 and TRBJ2-5; 7 nucleotides align to TRBD2. The CDR3 sequence is 13 residues long. Per germline, CDR1 SQVTM and CDR2 ANQGSEA. Losses at the gene ends were 3 bases for V and 4 bases for J; bases not matched to a gene: 5. The CDR3 spells CSVEGRERETQYF. CDR3 DNA sequence: TGCAGCGTTGAGGGGAGGGAGCGAGAGACCCAGTACTTC.

This rearrangement joins TRBV28 to TRBJ2-1; TRBD2 matches 7 bases. Per germline, CDR1 MDHEN and CDR2 SYDVKM. V was clipped by 2 bases and J by 8 bases; unmatched bases: 6. This CDR3 spans 14 amino acids. The CDR3 bases are TGTGCCAGCAGTTTAGGCGGGAGTTCCGATGAGCAGTTCTTC. It translates to CASSLGGSSDEQFF.

This clonotype occurred many times. The rearrangement joins TRBV6-7 to TRBJ1-1, with 12 bases identical to TRBD1. TRBV6-7 is flagged as an ORF with uncertain function. The CDR3 runs to 15 residues. V shed 4 bases, J shed 6 bases, and the junction held 6 bases outside the gene matches. The CDR3 coding sequence is TGTGCCAGCAGTTGCCGGGACAGGGGGCATCCTGAAGCTTTCTTT. It yields the protein CASSCRDRGHPEAFF.

This clonotype was observed a few times. V gene TRBV4-2 combines with J gene TRBJ2-7, with 7 bases matching TRBD1. The CDR3 length is 12 residues. The trim removed 6 bases at V and 5 bases at J, leaving 4 bases unmatched. Germline values: CDR1 LGHNA, CDR2 YNFKEQ. This CDR3 is CASRGQGDEQYF. In nucleotides, the CDR3 is TGTGCCAGCAGAGGGCAGGGGGACGAGCAGTACTTC.